This T cell receptor beta chain stems from a study of memory CD4+ T cells and cytomegalovirus serostatus. The sort gate was single viable CD3+CD4+CD8-CD45RO+ cells for memory CD4+ T cells. Points from the study as a whole: Suggested: most of the CMV-linked TCR signature lies in CD4+ memory cells.

The germline V gene has CDR1 LNHDA and CDR2 SQIVND (reference sequence). V lost 4 bases, J lost 1 base, and 11 bases lay in between. The CDR3 has 16 residues. This table comes from immunoSEQ multiplex PCR, and its TCRdb copy is limited to in-frame clones, with some not included. The sample lists about 56,000 clones, roughly 77% occurring once. About this clone itself: The target antigen is unknown.

Sequences were obtained from memory CD4+ T cells from blood. The chain uses TRBV19 and TRBJ2-6; D gene uncertain. The clonotype comes from an adult in good health and CMV-seropositive. The CDR3 protein is CASSTYVGSGANVLTF. The CDR3 DNA is TGTGCCAGTAGTACCTACGTCGGATCTGGGGCCAACGTCCTGACTTTC.